Described below is a single T cell receptor beta chain sequence and its context. Its target is unknown. The sample is drawn from a study of post-analysis software for immune sequencing data. On the study more broadly: In terms of disease course, relapsing-remitting, secondary progressive and progressive-relapsing multiple sclerosis were included. General observations from the study: About five TRBV segments, including TRBV5-6, TRBV5-1 and TRBV20-1, were more frequent in patients than controls.

The CDR3 has 15 residues. Germline CDR1 DFQATT, CDR2 SNEGSKA (reference sequence). TCR beta cDNA libraries had unique molecular identifiers. TCRdb processed the PCR reads anew with MiXCR; each CDR3 protein has one entry. The repertoire has 740,000 or so distinct CDR3 sequences, approximately 57% of them found once; the top ten carry approximately 4.2%. Material: blood. The clonotype originates from a girl between 10 and 17 years old with multiple sclerosis. The chain couples TRBV20-1 to TRBJ2-5; 10 bases fit TRBD2. Judging by the DNA end, TRBJ2-7 fits better; the J call may be wrong. CDR3 amino acids: CSAKTGTSAIYEQYF. As DNA, the CDR3 is TGCAGTGCCAAGACCGGGACTAGCGCCATCTACGAGCAGTACTTC.